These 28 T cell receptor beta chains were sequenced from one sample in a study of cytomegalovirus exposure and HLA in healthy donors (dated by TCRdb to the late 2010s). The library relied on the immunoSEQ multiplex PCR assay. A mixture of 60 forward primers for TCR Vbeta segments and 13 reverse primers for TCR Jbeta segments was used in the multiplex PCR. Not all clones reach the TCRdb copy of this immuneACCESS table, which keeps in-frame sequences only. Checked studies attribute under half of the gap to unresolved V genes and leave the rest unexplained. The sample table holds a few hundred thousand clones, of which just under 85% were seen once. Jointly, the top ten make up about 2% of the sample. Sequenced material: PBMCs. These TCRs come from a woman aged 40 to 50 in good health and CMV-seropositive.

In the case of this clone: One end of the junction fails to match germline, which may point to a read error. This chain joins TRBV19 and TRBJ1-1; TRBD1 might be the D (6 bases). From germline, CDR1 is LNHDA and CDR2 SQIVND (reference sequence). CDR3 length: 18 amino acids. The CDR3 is CASSVEWTEETMNTEAFF. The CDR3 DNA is TGTGCCAGTAGTGTAGAGTGGACAGAGGAAACCATGAACACTGAAGCTTTCTTT.

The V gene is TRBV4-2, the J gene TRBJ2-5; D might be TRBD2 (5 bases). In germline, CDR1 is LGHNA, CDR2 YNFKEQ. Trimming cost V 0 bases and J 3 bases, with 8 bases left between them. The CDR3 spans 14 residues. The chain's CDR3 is CASSQDGREETQYF. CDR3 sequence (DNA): TGTGCCAGCAGCCAAGATGGGAGAGAAGAGACCCAGTACTTC.

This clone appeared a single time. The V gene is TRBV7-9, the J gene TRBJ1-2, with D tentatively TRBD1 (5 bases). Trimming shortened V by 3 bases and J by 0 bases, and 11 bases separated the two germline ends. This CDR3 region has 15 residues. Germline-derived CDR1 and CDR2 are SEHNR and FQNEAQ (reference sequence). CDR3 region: CASSLQGLSNYGYTF. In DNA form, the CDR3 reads TGTGCCAGCAGCTTGCAGGGTCTCTCTAACTATGGCTACACCTTC.

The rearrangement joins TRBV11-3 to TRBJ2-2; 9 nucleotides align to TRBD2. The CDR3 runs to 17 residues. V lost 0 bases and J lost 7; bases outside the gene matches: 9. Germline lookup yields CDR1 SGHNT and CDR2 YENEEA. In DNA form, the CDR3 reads TGTGCCAGCAGCTTAGATGGGGGACTAGCTCGGAGCGGGGAGCTGTTTTTT. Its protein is CASSLDGGLARSGELFF.

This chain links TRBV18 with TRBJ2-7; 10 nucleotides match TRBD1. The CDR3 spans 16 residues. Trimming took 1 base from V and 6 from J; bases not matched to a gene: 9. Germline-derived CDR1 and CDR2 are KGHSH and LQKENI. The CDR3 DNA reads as TGTGCCAGCTCACCACGAAGGGGGACAGGGGAGGCCGAGCAGTACTTC. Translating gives CASSPRRGTGEAEQYF.

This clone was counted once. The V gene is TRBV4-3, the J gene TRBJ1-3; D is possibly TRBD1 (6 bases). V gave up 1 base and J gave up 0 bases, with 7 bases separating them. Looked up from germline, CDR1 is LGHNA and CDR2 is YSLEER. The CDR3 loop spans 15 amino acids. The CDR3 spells CASSQVGGSGNTIYF. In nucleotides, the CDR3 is TGCGCCAGCAGCCAAGTAGGGGGCTCTGGAAACACCATATATTTT.

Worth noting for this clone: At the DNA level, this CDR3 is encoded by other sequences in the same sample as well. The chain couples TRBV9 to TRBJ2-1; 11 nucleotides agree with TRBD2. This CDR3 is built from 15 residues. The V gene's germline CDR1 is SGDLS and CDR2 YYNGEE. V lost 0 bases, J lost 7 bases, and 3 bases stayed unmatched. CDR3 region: CASSVGLAGGNEQFF. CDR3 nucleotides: TGTGCCAGCAGCGTAGGCCTAGCGGGAGGAAATGAGCAGTTCTTC.

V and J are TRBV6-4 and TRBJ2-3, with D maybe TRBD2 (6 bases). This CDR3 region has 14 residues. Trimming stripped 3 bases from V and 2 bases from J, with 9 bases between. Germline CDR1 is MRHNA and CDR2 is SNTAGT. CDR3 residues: CASSELASTDTQYF. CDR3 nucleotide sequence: TGTGCCAGCAGTGAACTAGCCTCCACAGATACGCAGTATTTT.

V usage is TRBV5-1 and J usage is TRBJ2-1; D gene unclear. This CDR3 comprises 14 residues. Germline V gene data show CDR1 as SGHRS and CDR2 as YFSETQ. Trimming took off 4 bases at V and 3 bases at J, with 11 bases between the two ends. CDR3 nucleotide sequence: TGCGCCAGCAGCGGCCCACAGAGCTACAATGAGCAGTTCTTC. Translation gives CASSGPQSYNEQFF. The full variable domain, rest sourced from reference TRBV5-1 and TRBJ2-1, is KAGVTQTPRYLIKTRGQQVTLSCSPISGHRSVSWYQQTPGQGLQFLFEYFSETQRNKGNFPGRFSGRQFSNSRSEMNVSTLELGDSALYLCASSGPQSYNEQFFGPGTRLTVL.

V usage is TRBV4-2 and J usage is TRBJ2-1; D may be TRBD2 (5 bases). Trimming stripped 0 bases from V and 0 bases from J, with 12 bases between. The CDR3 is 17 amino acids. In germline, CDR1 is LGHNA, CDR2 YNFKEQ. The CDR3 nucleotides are TGTGCCAGCAGCCAAGATGTAGGGCTAGCCTCCTACAATGAGCAGTTCTTC. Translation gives CASSQDVGLASYNEQFF.

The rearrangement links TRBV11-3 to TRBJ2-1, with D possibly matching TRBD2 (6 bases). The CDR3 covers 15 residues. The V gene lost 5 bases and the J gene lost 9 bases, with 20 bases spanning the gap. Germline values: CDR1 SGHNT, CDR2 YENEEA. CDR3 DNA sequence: TGTGCCAGCAGCCCTCGCGGAGGGAGCTGGGTTGAGCAGTTCTTC. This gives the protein CASSPRGGSWVEQFF.

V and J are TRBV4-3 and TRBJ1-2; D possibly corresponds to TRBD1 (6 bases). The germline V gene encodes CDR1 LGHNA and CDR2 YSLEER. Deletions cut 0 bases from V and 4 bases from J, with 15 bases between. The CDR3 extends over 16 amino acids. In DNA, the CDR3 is TGCGCCAGCAGCCAAGATTATATTAGGGACACCTATGGCTACACCTTC. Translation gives CASSQDYIRDTYGYTF.

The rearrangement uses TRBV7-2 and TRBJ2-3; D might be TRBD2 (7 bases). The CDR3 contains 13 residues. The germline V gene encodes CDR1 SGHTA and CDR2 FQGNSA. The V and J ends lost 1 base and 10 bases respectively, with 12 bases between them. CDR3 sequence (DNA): TGTGCCAGCAGCTTAGGGGGGGCGGGAGCGCAGTATTTT. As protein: CASSLGGAGAQYF.

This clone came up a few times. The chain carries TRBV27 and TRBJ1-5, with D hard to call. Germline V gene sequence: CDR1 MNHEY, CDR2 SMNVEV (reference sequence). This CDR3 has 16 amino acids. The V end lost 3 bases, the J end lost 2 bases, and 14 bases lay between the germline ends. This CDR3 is CASSLVEPGGNQPQHF. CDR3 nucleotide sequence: TGTGCCAGCAGTTTGGTGGAGCCCGGGGGCAATCAGCCCCAGCATTTT.

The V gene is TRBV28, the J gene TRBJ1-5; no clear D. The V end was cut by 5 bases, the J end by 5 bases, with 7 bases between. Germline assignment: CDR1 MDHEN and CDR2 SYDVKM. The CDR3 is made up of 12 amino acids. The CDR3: CASSQVYQPQHF. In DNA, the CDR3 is TGTGCCAGCAGTCAGGTTTATCAGCCCCAGCATTTT.

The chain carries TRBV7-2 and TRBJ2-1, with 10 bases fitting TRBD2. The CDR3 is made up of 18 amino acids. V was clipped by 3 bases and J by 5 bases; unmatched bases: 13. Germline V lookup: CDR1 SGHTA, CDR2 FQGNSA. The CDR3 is CASSLVVRTSGENNEQFF. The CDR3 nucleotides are TGTGCCAGCAGCTTGGTTGTTAGGACTAGCGGAGAGAACAATGAGCAGTTCTTC.

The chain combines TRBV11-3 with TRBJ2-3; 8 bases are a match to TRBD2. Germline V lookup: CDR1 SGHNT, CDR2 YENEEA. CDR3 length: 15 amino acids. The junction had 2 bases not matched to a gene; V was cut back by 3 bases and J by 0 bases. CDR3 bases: TGTGCCAGCAGCTTTAGCGGGGCTAGCACAGATACGCAGTATTTT. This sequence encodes CASSFSGASTDTQYF.

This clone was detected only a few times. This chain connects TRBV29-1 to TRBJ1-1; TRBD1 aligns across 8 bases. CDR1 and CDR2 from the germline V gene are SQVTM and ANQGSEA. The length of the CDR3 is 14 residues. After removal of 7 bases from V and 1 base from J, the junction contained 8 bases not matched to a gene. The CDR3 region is CSAQQGVTNTEAFF. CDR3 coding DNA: TGCAGCGCCCAACAGGGGGTCACGAACACTGAAGCTTTCTTT.

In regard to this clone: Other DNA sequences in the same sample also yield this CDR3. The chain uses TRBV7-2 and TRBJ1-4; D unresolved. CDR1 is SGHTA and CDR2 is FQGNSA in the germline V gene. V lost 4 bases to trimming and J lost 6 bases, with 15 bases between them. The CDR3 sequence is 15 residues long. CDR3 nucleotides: TGTGCCAGCAGCTACGGAGGGTCTGAGGATGAAAAACTGTTTTTT. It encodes CASSYGGSEDEKLFF.

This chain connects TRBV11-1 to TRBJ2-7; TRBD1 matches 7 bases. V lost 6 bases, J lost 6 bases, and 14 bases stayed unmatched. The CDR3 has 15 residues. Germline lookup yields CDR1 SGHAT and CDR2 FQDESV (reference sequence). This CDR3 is CASSRGQVRASEQYF. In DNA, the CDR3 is TGTGCCAGCAGTAGAGGACAGGTTCGGGCTTCCGAGCAGTACTTC.

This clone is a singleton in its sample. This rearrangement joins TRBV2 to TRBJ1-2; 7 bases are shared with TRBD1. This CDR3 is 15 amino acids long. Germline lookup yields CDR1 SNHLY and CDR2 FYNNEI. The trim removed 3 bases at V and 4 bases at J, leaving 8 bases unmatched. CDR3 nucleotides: TGTGCCAGCAGTGAGGATCAGGGGGGAGGCTATGGCTACACCTTC. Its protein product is CASSEDQGGGYGYTF. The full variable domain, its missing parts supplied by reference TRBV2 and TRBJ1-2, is EPEVTQTPSHQVTQMGQEVILRCVPISNHLYFYWYRQILGQKVEFLVSFYNNEISEKSEIFDDQFSVERPDGSNFTLKIRSTKLEDSAMYFCASSEDQGGGYGYTFGSGTRLTVV.

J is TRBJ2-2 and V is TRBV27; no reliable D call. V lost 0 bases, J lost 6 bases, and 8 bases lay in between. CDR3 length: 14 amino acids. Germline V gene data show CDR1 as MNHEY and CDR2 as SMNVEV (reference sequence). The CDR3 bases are TGTGCCAGCAGTTTATCGCGTCAGGCCGGGGAGCTGTTTTTT. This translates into CASSLSRQAGELFF.

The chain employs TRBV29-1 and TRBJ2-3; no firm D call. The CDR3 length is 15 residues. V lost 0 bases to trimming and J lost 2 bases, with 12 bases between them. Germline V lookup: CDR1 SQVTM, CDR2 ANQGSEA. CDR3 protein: CSVEDVSLPTDTQYF. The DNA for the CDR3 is TGCAGCGTTGAAGATGTGTCCCTCCCCACAGATACGCAGTATTTT.

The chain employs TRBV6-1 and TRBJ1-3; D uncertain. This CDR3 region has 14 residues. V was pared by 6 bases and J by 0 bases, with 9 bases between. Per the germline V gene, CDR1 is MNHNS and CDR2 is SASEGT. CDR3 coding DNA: TGTGCCAGCAGACCAGAGGACTCTGGAAACACCATATATTTT. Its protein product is CASRPEDSGNTIYF.

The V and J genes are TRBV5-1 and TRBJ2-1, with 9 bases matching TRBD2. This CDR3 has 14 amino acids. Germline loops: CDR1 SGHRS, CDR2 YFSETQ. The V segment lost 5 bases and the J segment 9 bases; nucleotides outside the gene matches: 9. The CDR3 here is CASRVTSGLTEQFF. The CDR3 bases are TGCGCCAGCAGGGTGACTAGCGGACTGACTGAGCAGTTCTTC.

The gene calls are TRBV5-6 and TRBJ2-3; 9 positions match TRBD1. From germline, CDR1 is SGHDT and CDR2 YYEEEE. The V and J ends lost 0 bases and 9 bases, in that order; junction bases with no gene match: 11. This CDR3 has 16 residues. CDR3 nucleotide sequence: TGTGCCAGCAGCTTGGGGACAGGGGTTTTTCCGTCGACGCAGTATTTT. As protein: CASSLGTGVFPSTQYF.

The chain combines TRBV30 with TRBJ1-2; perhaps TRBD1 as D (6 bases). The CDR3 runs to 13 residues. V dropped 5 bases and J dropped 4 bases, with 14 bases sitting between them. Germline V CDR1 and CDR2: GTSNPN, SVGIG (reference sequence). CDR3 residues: CAWGQTGLYGYTF. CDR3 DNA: TGTGCCTGGGGACAGACAGGCCTCTATGGCTACACCTTC.

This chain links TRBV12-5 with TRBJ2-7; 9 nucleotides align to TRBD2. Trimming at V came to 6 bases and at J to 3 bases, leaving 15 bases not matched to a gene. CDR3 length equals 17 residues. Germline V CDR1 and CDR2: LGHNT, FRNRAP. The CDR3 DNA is TGTGCTAGTGGGAGTCCGGGACTAGCCCAAGGGAGCTACGAGCAGTACTTC. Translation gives CASGSPGLAQGSYEQYF.